A selection of T cell receptor beta chains follows, all from one sample in a study of early T cells in non-severe SARS-CoV-2 infection. TCRdb fed the 5' RACE reads into MiXCR, producing one record per CDR3 protein. The table records 30,000 to 45,000 distinct CDR3 sequences, over 8.5% of them present only once. The sequencing input was whole blood. These receptors were collected from an adult who was a healthcare worker with PCR-confirmed SARS-CoV-2 infection or an uninfected control (not recorded which). Each CDR3 is given with its conserved first and last residue. D genes are given only for firm matches. Clone size is not always given. Where it is, it says once, few, many or a class for expanded clones.

TRBJ2-2 TRBV7-7 NA TRBD1 TGTGCCAGCAGCCTAAACGTTCCCGGGACAGGGAACGGGGAGCTGTTTTTT CASSLNVPGTGNGELFF
TRBJ2-7 TRBV5-1 many TRBD1 TGCGCCAGCAGCCGGGACAGGTTTACCTACGAGCAGTACTTC CASSRDRFTYEQYF
TRBJ2-5 TRBV20-1 many NA TGCAGTGCTAGGCTTTCGGGGTGGACCCAGTACTTC CSARLSGWTQYF
TRBJ1-6 TRBV7-6 many NA TGTGCCAGCAGCTTACAGGGGAAGACACCCCTCCACTTT CASSLQGKTPLHF
TRBJ2-1 TRBV5-1 many TRBD2 TGCGCCAGCAGCTTGGCGGCGGGGGGTCCGTATCAGCAGTTCTTC CASSLAAGGPYQQFF
TRBJ2-3 TRBV20-1 many TRBD2 TGCAGTGCTAGAGAACTAGCGGGGGGGCAAGATACGCAGTATTTT CSARELAGGQDTQYF
TRBJ2-3 TRBV11-1 few NA TGTGCCAGCAGCCCAAAGGGAAGCCACACGCAGTATTTT CASSPKGSHTQYF
TRBJ1-2 TRBV15 few NA TGTGCCACCAGCAGAGAGGAATCAGTCTATGGCTACACCTTC CATSREESVYGYTF
TRBJ2-2 TRBV5-1 many TRBD2 TGCGCCAGCAGCTGGACTAGCGGGGCCCAAAACGGGGAGCTGTTTTTT CASSWTSGAQNGELFF
TRBJ2-7 TRBV20-1 few TRBD2 TGCAGTGCTAATGATCGCGGGGGGCCCTACGAGCAGTACTTC CSANDRGGPYEQYF
TRBJ2-7 TRBV18 NA NA TGTGCCAGCTCACCATTACCGGAGGGCGAGCAGTACTTC CASSPLPEGEQYF
TRBJ1-1 TRBV7-3 many NA TGTGCCAGCAAAAGGGCGGGTCAGAACACTGAAGCTTTCTTT CASKRAGQNTEAFF
TRBJ2-1 TRBV20-1 many NA TGCAGTGCTAGGGTGAGACGGGGGGCTAATCGCAATGAGCAGTTCTTC CSARVRRGANRNEQFF
TRBJ2-1 TRBV4-2 many TRBD2 TGTGCCAGCAGCCAAGAGGCGGGACTAGCGGGGGTGCGGCTCTTC CASSQEAGLAGVRLF
TRBJ1-4 TRBV12-3/TRBV12-4 many NA TGTGCCAGCACCCCCAGGGAGGGGATAGGGTTTAATGAAAAACTGTTTTTT CASTPREGIGFNEKLFF
TRBJ2-2 TRBV10-3 NA NA TGTGCCATGAGTACGGGCACGGGGACCGGGGAGCTGTTTTTT CAMSTGTGTGELFF
TRBJ1-1 TRBV11-2 few TRBD1 TGTGCCAGCAGCGAGATACAGGGGGCTGGGGCTTTCTTT CASSEIQGAGAFF
TRBJ2-1 TRBV6-2/TRBV6-3 many NA TGTGCCAGCAGTTACTTCGGAGCGGTTGGGCACAATGAGCAGTTCTTC CASSYFGAVGHNEQFF
TRBJ2-2 TRBV12-3/TRBV12-4 few TRBD1 TGTGCCAGCAGTCCTCAGGGGGCCAAGAACACCGGGGAGCTGTTTTTT CASSPQGAKNTGELFF
TRBJ1-3 TRBV6-5 NA NA TGTGCCAGCAGTCCTTTATTCTCTGGAAACACCATATATTTT CASSPLFSGNTIYF
TRBJ2-6 TRBV7-2 few NA TGTGCCAGCAGTCCCGGCTCTGGGGCCAACGTCCTGACTTTC CASSPGSGANVLTF
TRBJ1-1 TRBV20-1 many NA TGCAGTGCTACGGACGGAGGGAGAGCTTTCTTT CSATDGGRAFF
TRBJ2-5 TRBV5-1 few TRBD1 TGCGCCAGCAGACGGACAGGGCTTGAAGGGGAGACCCAGTACTTC CASRRTGLEGETQYF
TRBJ2-3 TRBV7-2 many NA TGTGCCAGCAGCTCAGGGGTAGATACAGATACGCAGTATTTT CASSSGVDTDTQYF
TRBJ1-5 TRBV5-5 once NA TGTGCCAGCAGCACTGCCCTCGCAGATCAGCCCCAGCATTTT CASSTALADQPQHF
TRBJ2-5 TRBV5-4 few TRBD1 TGTGCCAGCAGCTCCCAGACAGGGGCTCAAGAGACCCAGTACTTC CASSSQTGAQETQYF
TRBJ1-1 TRBV6-5 many NA TGTGCCAGCAGTCTAGGACCTCCCAACCCTGAAGCTTTCTTT CASSLGPPNPEAFF
TRBJ2-3 TRBV6-6 many TRBD2 TGTGCCAGCAGTTCCCTAGCGGTGTGGTATTTT CASSSLAVWYF
TRBJ1-2 TRBV12-3/TRBV12-4 many NA TGTGCCAGCAGTTCCTCGAGGATAAACTATGGCTACACCTTC CASSSSRINYGYTF
TRBJ2-5 TRBV7-8 many NA TGTGCCAGCAGCTCGGACAAATATCTCCAAGAGACCCAGTACTTC CASSSDKYLQETQYF
TRBJ1-1 TRBV12-3/TRBV12-4 few NA TGTGCCAGCAGTCCCGACACGGGCAAGAACACTGAAGCTTTCTTT CASSPDTGKNTEAFF
TRBJ2-1 TRBV7-3 many TRBD1 TGTGCCAGCAGCTCGGACAGGGGGTCGGATGAGCAGTTCTTC CASSSDRGSDEQFF
TRBJ2-7 TRBV15 many TRBD2 TGTGCCACCAGCAGAGTTGCGGGGGGCTTCTTCTACGAGCAGTACTTC CATSRVAGGFFYEQYF
TRBJ1-1 TRBV5-1 few NA TGCGCCAGCAGCTTGGCCCTGAACACTGAAGTTTTCTTT CASSLALNTEVFF
TRBJ1-4 TRBV20-1 many NA TGCAGTGCTTCTTCCGGGGGGCTTGAAAAACTGTTTTTT CSASSGGLEKLFF
TRBJ1-1 TRBV18 many NA TGTGCCAGCTCACCAACAAAACAGCAGAACACTGAAGCTTTCTTT CASSPTKQQNTEAFF
TRBJ1-3 TRBV7-2 NA NA TGTGCCAGCAGCTTAGTCGAGGCCAACACCATATATTTT CASSLVEANTIYF
TRBJ2-5 TRBV7-3 many NA TGTGCCAGCAGCTTAAGTGCCGCAGGGACCCAGTACTTC CASSLSAAGTQYF
TRBJ1-1 TRBV6-5 many NA TGTGCCAGCAGGTCGGACGTATTGAACTCTGAAGCTTTCTTT CASRSDVLNSEAFF
TRBJ2-5 TRBV20-1 few NA TGCAGTGCTACCCGGGACCCACTGGGGACCCAGTACTTC CSATRDPLGTQYF
TRBJ1-1 TRBV20-1 NA NA TGCAGTGCTAGAGATGCATTTAACACTGAAGCTTTCTTT CSARDAFNTEAFF
TRBJ1-5 TRBV12-3/TRBV12-4 many NA TGTGCCAGCGGAGATCAGCCCCAGCATTTT CASGDQPQHF
TRBJ2-3 TRBV28 NA TRBD1 TGTGCCAGCAGAATCGGGCCAGGGGGCAGGGATACGCAGTATTTT CASRIGPGGRDTQYF
TRBJ1-6 TRBV20-1 NA NA TGCAGTGCTAGAGATCTCGTGGGTGTCCCGAGTTCACCCCTCCACTTT CSARDLVGVPSSPLHF